These T cell receptor beta chains were read from a single sample in a study of blood T cell repertoires in COVID-19. Produced via immunoSEQ multiplex PCR; TCRdb's table is partial and in-frame only. The sample consists of about 35,000 clones, about 89% of them appearing once. The source material was peripheral blood. These receptors came from a man aged 45-65 years with active COVID-19. Each CDR3 is given with its conserved first and last residue. Each record gives: clone size, V gene, D gene, J gene, CDR3 protein, CDR3 DNA. D genes are given only for firm matches. Clone size is not always given. Where it is, it says once, few, many or a class for expanded clones.

clone_size: .; v_call: TRBV7-2; d_call: .; j_call: TRBJ1-1; cdr3_aa: CASSLLRGIQGTEAFF; cdr3_nt: TGTGCCAGCAGCTTATTACGGGGTATACAGGGCACTGAAGCTTTCTTT
clone_size: .; v_call: TRBV18; d_call: TRBD1; j_call: TRBJ2-6; cdr3_aa: CASSPMQGVGANVLTF; cdr3_nt: TGTGCCAGCTCACCAATGCAGGGGGTTGGGGCCAACGTCCTGACTTTC
clone_size: few; v_call: TRBV2; d_call: TRBD2; j_call: TRBJ2-7; cdr3_aa: CASRTEVGTSGFPSSYEQYF; cdr3_nt: TGTGCCAGCAGGACCGAAGTCGGGACTAGCGGTTTCCCGAGCTCCTACGAGCAGTACTTC
clone_size: .; v_call: TRBV5-1; d_call: TRBD1; j_call: TRBJ2-7; cdr3_aa: CASLPGTGGNGEQYF; cdr3_nt: TGCGCCAGCCTACCGGGGACAGGGGGGAATGGCGAGCAGTACTTC
clone_size: .; v_call: TRBV5-1; d_call: TRBD1; j_call: TRBJ2-5; cdr3_aa: CASSVGQGQETQYF; cdr3_nt: TGCGCCAGCAGCGTAGGACAGGGACAAGAGACCCAGTACTTC
clone_size: .; v_call: TRBV7-2; d_call: .; j_call: TRBJ1-3; cdr3_aa: CASSLAEIAGNTIYF; cdr3_nt: TGTGCCAGCAGCTTAGCCGAGATAGCTGGAAACACCATATATTTT
clone_size: .; v_call: TRBV9; d_call: .; j_call: TRBJ2-3; cdr3_aa: CASSVAEDTQYF; cdr3_nt: TGTGCCAGCAGCGTAGCGGAGGATACGCAGTATTTT
clone_size: .; v_call: TRBV9; d_call: TRBD2; j_call: TRBJ2-3; cdr3_aa: CASSVAAGGPDTQYF; cdr3_nt: TGTGCCAGCAGCGTAGCGGCGGGGGGACCAGATACGCAGTATTTT
clone_size: once; v_call: TRBV6-6; d_call: .; j_call: TRBJ1-4; cdr3_aa: CASSPLSGSNEKLFF; cdr3_nt: TGTGCCAGCAGCCCTCTCTCGGGTTCTAATGAAAAACTGTTTTTT
clone_size: .; v_call: TRBV28; d_call: .; j_call: TRBJ2-7; cdr3_aa: CASSTPADSLEQYF; cdr3_nt: TGTGCCAGCAGTACTCCCGCGGACAGTCTGGAGCAGTACTTC
clone_size: .; v_call: TRBV9; d_call: TRBD1; j_call: TRBJ1-2; cdr3_aa: CASSVVGAGGGGYTF; cdr3_nt: TGTGCCAGCAGCGTAGTGGGGGCAGGGGGCGGTGGCTACACCTTC
clone_size: medium-sized; v_call: TRBV19; d_call: .; j_call: TRBJ1-2; cdr3_aa: CASSTPPGDGYTF; cdr3_nt: TGTGCCAGTAGTACGCCCCCCGGAGATGGCTACACCTTC
clone_size: .; v_call: TRBV19; d_call: TRBD1; j_call: TRBJ2-5; cdr3_aa: CAVQGPGETQYF; cdr3_nt: TGTGCCGTACAGGGGCCGGGGGAGACCCAGTACTTC
clone_size: .; v_call: TRBV15; d_call: .; j_call: TRBJ2-5; cdr3_aa: CATSRGLTETQYF; cdr3_nt: TGTGCCACCAGCAGAGGGCTCACAGAGACCCAGTACTTC
clone_size: .; v_call: TRBV6-6; d_call: .; j_call: TRBJ2-5; cdr3_aa: CASRETGFGETQYF; cdr3_nt: TGTGCCAGCAGGGAGACAGGATTTGGAGAGACCCAGTACTTC
clone_size: .; v_call: TRBV19; d_call: .; j_call: TRBJ2-7; cdr3_aa: CASSIGLRSYEQYF; cdr3_nt: TGTGCCAGTAGTATTGGGCTTCGCTCCTACGAGCAGTACTTC
clone_size: .; v_call: TRBV7-2; d_call: TRBD1; j_call: TRBJ1-5; cdr3_aa: CASSLTTGGEPQHF; cdr3_nt: TGTGCCAGCAGCTTAACGACAGGGGGTGAGCCCCAGCATTTT